Following are 21 T cell receptor beta chains from one sample sequenced in a study of blood T cell repertoires in COVID-19 (dated by TCRdb to 2018 to 2020). The method was the immunoSEQ multiplex PCR assay. The clones in this table, taken by TCRdb from immuneACCESS, are in-frame only. Not every clone is retained; where verified, under half of the shortfall comes from an unresolved V gene, and the cause of the rest is unknown. In all, the sample holds 350,000 to 550,000 clones, and about 89% of those were seen once. The ten most abundant clones make up about 4.5% of the sample. The sample was peripheral blood. The receptor source for this set is a woman in her thirties with acute or convalescent COVID-19.

The table lists this clone with a count of one. The chain recombines TRBV5-4 with TRBJ2-5; TRBD2 agrees at 8 bases. V gave up 2 bases and J gave up 1 base; unmatched junction bases: 1. Germline CDR1 reads SGHNT; CDR2 reads YYREEE (reference sequence). The CDR3 extends over 14 amino acids. The CDR3 bases are TGTGCCAGCAGCTTACGGGGGGGCCAAGAGACCCAGTACTTC. Translating it yields CASSLRGGQETQYF.

This clone was counted ten times or more. The V call is TRBV5-1, the J call TRBJ2-7; possibly TRBD2 for D (5 bases). Germline V gene data show CDR1 as SGHRS and CDR2 as YFSETQ. Trimming cost V 3 bases and J 6 bases, with 13 bases left between them. The CDR3 is 13 amino acids. The CDR3 DNA reads TGCGCCAGCAGCTCCGGTCGGGGTTCCGAGCAGTACTTC. Its protein is CASSSGRGSEQYF.

V usage is TRBV5-8 and J usage is TRBJ2-7; 10 bases agree with TRBD1. Unmatched junction bases numbered 7, after V lost 0 bases and J lost 4 bases. This CDR3 spans 16 amino acids. CDR1 and CDR2 from the germline V gene are SGHTS and YDEGEE. The CDR3, as DNA: TGTGCCAGCAGCTTGGAAGTCGGGACAGGGGAGTACGAGCAGTACTTC. The encoded protein is CASSLEVGTGEYEQYF.

The chain links TRBV7-8 to TRBJ2-1; 9 bases are a match to TRBD2. The CDR3 runs 16 residues. Germline V gene sequence: CDR1 SGHVS, CDR2 FQNEAQ. Germline trimming cut 3 bases from V and 4 bases from J; bases unmatched to any gene: 7. CDR3 loop: CASSFGRGGRYNEQFF. DNA for the CDR3: TGTGCCAGCAGCTTCGGGCGGGGGGGCCGGTACAATGAGCAGTTCTTC.

To note about this clone: The sample carries other DNA sequences with the same CDR3. The chain uses TRBV2 and TRBJ2-7; 9 nucleotides agree with TRBD1. V was clipped by 0 bases and J by 4 bases; unmatched bases: 10. The CDR3 has 17 residues. Germline lookup yields CDR1 SNHLY and CDR2 FYNNEI. DNA of the CDR3: TGTGCCAGCAGTGAAGCGGCGTCCGGGACAGGGCGATACGAGCAGTACTTC. Amino acids: CASSEAASGTGRYEQYF.

The chain recombines TRBV6-5 with TRBJ2-5, with 15 positions matching TRBD2. Germline CDR1 and CDR2: MNHEY and SVGAGI. The CDR3 spans 16 residues. V was clipped by 4 bases and J by 2 bases; unmatched bases: 2. CDR3 sequence: CASSFGLAGGQETQYF. CDR3 nucleotides: TGTGCCAGCAGTTTCGGACTAGCGGGGGGGCAAGAGACCCAGTACTTC.

This clone was seen more than once but under ten times. This chain links TRBV19 with TRBJ1-1, with D tentatively TRBD1 (6 bases). V gave up 5 bases and J gave up 1 base, with 11 bases separating them. Per the germline V gene, CDR1 is LNHDA and CDR2 is SQIVND (reference sequence). The CDR3 length is 14 residues. CDR3 sequence: CASSPRTANTEAFF. Here the CDR3 DNA reads TGTGCCAGTAGTCCCCGGACAGCGAACACTGAAGCTTTCTTT. Supplemented by reference TRBV19 and TRBJ1-1, the full variable domain reads DGGITQSPKYLFRKEGQNVTLSCEQNLNHDAMYWYRQDPGQGLRLIYYSQIVNDFQKGDIAEGYSVSREKKESFPLTVTSAQKNPTAFYLCASSPRTANTEAFFGQGTRLTVV.

The genes are TRBV28 and TRBJ1-2, with D unclear. The V and J ends lost 8 bases and 4 bases respectively, with 14 bases between them. CDR1 and CDR2 from the germline V gene are MDHEN and SYDVKM. The CDR3 has 13 amino acids. The CDR3 sequence is CASLNHRGYGYTF. The CDR3 DNA follows: TGTGCCAGCTTGAATCACCGGGGCTATGGCTACACCTTC.

This clone was picked up a small number of times. The gene calls are TRBV19 and TRBJ2-7, with TRBD1 matching 10 bases. The V gene end was trimmed by 6 bases and the J gene end by 5 bases; junction bases not matched to a gene: 10. Looked up from germline, CDR1 is LNHDA and CDR2 is SQIVND (reference sequence). The length of the CDR3 is 15 residues. CDR3 loop: CASSLRTGGIHEQYF. In DNA form, the CDR3 reads TGTGCCAGTAGCCTCCGGACAGGGGGGATTCACGAGCAGTACTTC.

The chain links TRBV16 to TRBJ1-1, with a weak D call TRBD1 (5 bases). Germline assignment: CDR1 KGHSY and CDR2 FQNENV. The CDR3 extends over 16 amino acids. V gave up 2 bases and J gave up 7 bases, with 20 bases separating them. Here the CDR3 reads CASSQQPLTGRVEAFF. In DNA, the CDR3 is TGTGCCAGCAGCCAACAACCTCTCACGGGCAGGGTTGAAGCTTTCTTT.

The rearrangement joins TRBV4-1 to TRBJ2-3; tentative D call: TRBD2 (5 bases). Trimming stripped 3 bases from V and 4 bases from J, with 17 bases between. Per the germline V gene, CDR1 is MGHRA and CDR2 is YSYEKL. This CDR3 comprises 16 residues. The CDR3 region has the DNA TGCGCCAGCAGCCACGATCGTAGAGGAGCGGCAGATACGCAGTATTTT. Translated: CASSHDRRGAADTQYF.

This chain connects TRBV7-2 to TRBJ1-3, with 7 positions matching TRBD1. In germline, CDR1 is SGHTA, CDR2 FQGNSA. This CDR3 comprises 15 residues. The J segment lost 3 bases and the V segment lost 1 base, leaving 3 bases of the junction unmatched. In DNA form, the CDR3 reads TGTGCCAGCAGCTTAGGGGCAGGGGGTGGAAACACCATATATTTT. It translates to CASSLGAGGGNTIYF.

V and J are TRBV5-1 and TRBJ1-2, with 8 nucleotides matching TRBD1. The length of the CDR3 is 16 residues. J gave up 7 bases and V 0 bases, and 11 bases lay outside the gene matches. CDR1 is SGHRS and CDR2 is YFSETQ in the germline V gene. The CDR3 DNA follows: TGCGCCAGCAGCTTGGCCGACAGGGGCTCCCATCGTGGCTACACCTTC. It codes for CASSLADRGSHRGYTF.

V is TRBV3-1 (or the pseudogene TRBV3-2) and J is TRBJ1-2; a possible D gene is TRBD1 (5 bases). The CDR3 runs 12 residues. Deletions cut 4 bases from V and 7 bases from J, with 10 bases between. Germline assignment: CDR1 LGHDT and CDR2 YNNKEL (reference sequence). The CDR3 protein is CASSRSGGGYTF. In DNA form, the CDR3 reads TGTGCCAGCAGCCGGTCGGGGGGTGGCTACACCTTC.

This chain links TRBV10-3 with TRBJ1-1; 9 bases are a match to TRBD1. Germline V gives CDR1 ENHRY, CDR2 SYGVKD. CDR3 size: 13 residues. Germline trimming cut 8 bases from V and 3 bases from J; bases unmatched to any gene: 4. The chain's CDR3 is CAIGDREDTEAFF. In DNA, the CDR3 is TGTGCCATCGGGGACAGGGAGGACACTGAAGCTTTCTTT.

The V gene is TRBV2, the J gene TRBJ1-1; tentatively, D is TRBD1 (5 bases). CDR1 is SNHLY, CDR2 FYNNEI, per germline. V was trimmed by 6 bases and J by 2 bases, leaving 10 bases between them. The CDR3 consists of 13 residues. The CDR3 here is CASSRGENTEAFF. CDR3 nucleotide sequence: TGTGCCAGCAGCCGGGGGGAAAACACTGAAGCTTTCTTT.

V is TRBV12-3 or TRBV12-4 and J is TRBJ1-1, with D uncertain. The germline V and J ends were trimmed by 6 bases and 5 bases, with 10 bases remaining between them. The CDR3 is made up of 12 amino acids. CDR3 amino acids: CASSPRFTEAFF. The CDR3 nucleotides read TGTGCCAGCAGCCCTCGTTTTACTGAAGCTTTCTTT.

V gene TRBV23-1 combines with J gene TRBJ2-1, with 9 bases fitting TRBD2. TRBV23-1 is an ORF; its function is uncertain. After removal of 1 base from V and 8 bases from J, the junction contained 12 bases not matched to a gene. The CDR3 loop spans 17 amino acids. CDR3 amino acids: CASSQFSGGHPYDEQFF. The CDR3 nucleotides are TGCGCCAGCAGTCAATTCAGCGGGGGGCACCCTTATGATGAGCAGTTCTTC.

Written as DNA, the CDR3 is TGTGCCAGCAGCTCCGGGACAATTGCAGATACGCAGTATTTT. The encoded protein is CASSSGTIADTQYF. This sequence joins TRBV7-3 and TRBJ2-3; D is perhaps TRBD1 (6 bases). The V gene lost 4 bases and the J gene lost 4 bases, with 12 bases spanning the gap. CDR1 is SGHTA and CDR2 is FQGTGA in the germline V gene. This CDR3 spans 14 amino acids.

The chain carries TRBV18 and TRBJ1-5; no firm D call. The V gene lost 2 bases and the J gene lost 0 bases, with 17 bases spanning the gap. In germline, CDR1 is KGHSH, CDR2 LQKENI. The CDR3 is 18 amino acids. In DNA, the CDR3 is TGTGCCAGCTCACCAGTGGGCCTAACTGGCCATAGCAATCAGCCCCAGCATTTT. This encodes CASSPVGLTGHSNQPQHF.

For this clone: Because it lacks the conserved phenylalanine or tryptophan at the end, this CDR3 is likely a read error. Because the CDR3's place on the DNA is in doubt, the DNA is left out and the CDR3 is given as listed by TCRdb. The CDR3 spells CASSKARGHGL. V is TRBV21-1 and J is TRBJ1-2; TRBD1, the table's D call, was not compared with the DNA. TRBV21-1 is a recognized pseudogene. The CDR3 is made up of 11 amino acids, end residues included.